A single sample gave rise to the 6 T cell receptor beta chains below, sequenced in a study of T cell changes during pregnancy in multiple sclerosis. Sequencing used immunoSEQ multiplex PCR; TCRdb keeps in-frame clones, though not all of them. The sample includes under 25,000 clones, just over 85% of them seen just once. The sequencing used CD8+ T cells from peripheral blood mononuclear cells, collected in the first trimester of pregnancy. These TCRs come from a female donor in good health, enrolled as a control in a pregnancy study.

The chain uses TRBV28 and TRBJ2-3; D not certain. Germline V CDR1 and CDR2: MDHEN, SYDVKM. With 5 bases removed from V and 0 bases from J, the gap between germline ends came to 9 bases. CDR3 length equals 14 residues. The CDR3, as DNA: TGTGCCAGCAGTCTCTTTACTAGCACAGATACGCAGTATTTT. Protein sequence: CASSLFTSTDTQYF.

The CDR3, as DNA: TGTGCCAGCAGCCAAGAACCCATAGGCAGCCATGCGACAGCCTCTGGAAACACCATATATTTT. Encoded protein: CASSQEPIGSHATASGNTIYF. The rearrangement uses TRBV4-2 and TRBJ1-3; D is possibly TRBD1 (5 bases). Germline V CDR1 and CDR2: LGHNA, YNFKEQ. The CDR3 is 21 residues long. V lost 0 bases, J lost 0 bases, and 24 bases lay in between.

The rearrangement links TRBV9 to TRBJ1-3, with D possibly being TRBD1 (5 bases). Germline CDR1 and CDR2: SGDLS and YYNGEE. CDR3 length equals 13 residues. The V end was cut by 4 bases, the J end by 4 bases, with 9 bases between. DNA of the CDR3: TGTGCCAGCAGCCCCGGGGGAGGAAACACCATATATTTT. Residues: CASSPGGGNTIYF.

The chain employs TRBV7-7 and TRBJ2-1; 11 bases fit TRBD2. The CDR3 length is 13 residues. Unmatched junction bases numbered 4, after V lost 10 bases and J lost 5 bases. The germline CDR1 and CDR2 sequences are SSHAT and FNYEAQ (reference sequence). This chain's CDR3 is CATTSGDHNEQFF. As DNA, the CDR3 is TGTGCCACGACTAGCGGGGATCACAATGAGCAGTTCTTC.

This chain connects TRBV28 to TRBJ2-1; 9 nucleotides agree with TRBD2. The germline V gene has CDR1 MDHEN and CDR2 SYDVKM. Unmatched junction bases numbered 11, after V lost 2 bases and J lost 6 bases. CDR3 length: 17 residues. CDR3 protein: CASSLEGLAGSLNEQFF. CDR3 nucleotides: TGTGCCAGCAGTTTAGAGGGGCTAGCGGGGTCCCTCAATGAGCAGTTCTTC.

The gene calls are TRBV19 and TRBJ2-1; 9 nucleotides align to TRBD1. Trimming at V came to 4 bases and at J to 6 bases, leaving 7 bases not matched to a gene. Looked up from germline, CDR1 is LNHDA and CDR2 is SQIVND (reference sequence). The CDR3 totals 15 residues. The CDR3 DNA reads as TGTGCCAGTAGTAGTGGACAGGGGTACGGCAATGAGCAGTTCTTC. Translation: CASSSGQGYGNEQFF.